This T cell receptor beta chain was found in a study of control samples from healthy donors and cancer patients. This clone was observed once. TCRdb's copy holds only in-frame clones and misses some; the assay was immunoSEQ multiplex PCR. Of some 120,000 clones listed, 88% are singletons. V was trimmed by 4 bases and J by 3 bases, leaving 16 bases between them. Germline V gene sequence: CDR1 SGHDT, CDR2 YYEEEE. This CDR3 is built from 15 residues. The J gene is TRBJ1-2, the V gene TRBV5-6; TRBD1 might be the D (6 bases). The origin of this receptor is a woman aged 65 to 85 in good health. Sequencing used blood. The CDR3 region is CASSIRTVADYGYTF. Here the CDR3 DNA reads TGTGCCAGCAGCATCCGGACAGTCGCTGACTATGGCTACACCTTC.